The 7 T cell receptor beta chains in this list originate from one sample, sequenced in a study of blood T cell repertoires in COVID-19. Measured with immunoSEQ multiplex PCR; TCRdb has only the in-frame clones, and not every one. The sample lists approximately 480,000 clones, roughly 89% occurring once. Sequencing was done on a sample of peripheral blood. Receptor source: a man between 18 and 35 years old with COVID-19, enrolled during active disease.

This clone was counted a few times. The V gene is TRBV2, the J gene TRBJ2-3; D gene unclear. Germline lookup yields CDR1 SNHLY and CDR2 FYNNEI. V was shortened by 3 bases and J by 0 bases, with 7 bases between the two germline ends. CDR3 length equals 14 residues. CDR3 in amino acids: CASSDLGSTDTQYF. Written as DNA, the CDR3 is TGTGCCAGCAGTGACCTAGGAAGCACAGATACGCAGTATTTT.

This chain joins TRBV10-2 and TRBJ2-7, with D maybe TRBD1 (6 bases). The CDR3 is 13 amino acids. Trimming stripped 7 bases from V and 0 bases from J, with 10 bases between. Germline CDR1 and CDR2: WSHSY and SAAADI. CDR3 nucleotide sequence: TGCGCCAGCAAGAGGGGGTCCTCCTACGAGCAGTACTTC. Translation: CASKRGSSYEQYF.

This chain uses TRBV12-3 or TRBV12-4 with TRBJ1-2; 7 nucleotides line up with TRBD1. This CDR3 contains 13 residues. V was pared by 7 bases and J by 3 bases, with 5 bases of the junction left unmatched. CDR3 sequence: CASTPDRDYGYTF. Here the CDR3 DNA reads TGTGCCAGCACCCCTGACAGGGACTATGGCTACACCTTC.

The V and J genes are TRBV7-9 and TRBJ2-2; D not certain. V was pared by 11 bases and J by 5 bases, with 12 bases between. The CDR3 is made up of 12 amino acids. Looked up from germline, CDR1 is SEHNR and CDR2 is FQNEAQ (reference sequence). The CDR3 region is CAPAEPTGELFF. The CDR3 nucleotides are TGTGCCCCCGCGGAGCCGACCGGGGAGCTGTTTTTT.

This rearrangement joins TRBV11-2 to TRBJ2-5; 8 nucleotides agree with TRBD2. Looked up from germline, CDR1 is SGHAT and CDR2 is FQNNGV. The CDR3 has 15 amino acids. The trim removed 0 bases at V and 6 bases at J, leaving 6 bases unmatched. DNA of the CDR3: TGTGCCAGCAGCTTAGACGGGGGGGCGGCGAAGACCCAGTACTTC. Its translation: CASSLDGGAAKTQYF.

The chain is built from TRBV10-3 and TRBJ2-7; 12 bases line up with TRBD2. V was clipped by 8 bases and J by 4 bases; unmatched bases: 15. The germline V gene has CDR1 ENHRY and CDR2 SYGVKD. This CDR3 contains 17 residues. CDR3 residues: CAIGTEGLAGTLYEQYF. In DNA, the CDR3 is TGTGCCATCGGGACAGAAGGACTAGCGGGAACGTTATACGAGCAGTACTTC.

The J gene is TRBJ2-1, the V gene TRBV30; D is uncertain. Germline CDR1 is GTSNPN and CDR2 is SVGIG (reference sequence). The V end lost 0 bases, the J end lost 1 base, and 7 bases lay between the germline ends. The CDR3 sequence is 14 residues long. CDR3 protein: CAWSVEVSYNEQFF. For the CDR3, the DNA is TGTGCCTGGAGTGTAGAGGTTTCCTACAATGAGCAGTTCTTC.